Sequencing of this T cell receptor beta chain was carried out in a study of blood T cell repertoires in COVID-19. Study background: T cells, B-cell-depleted T cells, or PBMCs provided the cDNA or gDNA that served as material.

Using immunoSEQ multiplex PCR, the repertoire was profiled, and TCRdb retains in-frame clones only, with some absent. Seen here are 180,000 or so clones, over 70% observed once, and the top ten hold roughly 11%. This CDR3 comprises 13 residues. With 5 bases removed from V and 9 bases from J, the gap between germline ends came to 14 bases. What was sequenced was PBMCs or T cells enriched from blood (not recorded which). The chain couples TRBV12-3 or TRBV12-4 to TRBJ2-1; perhaps TRBD2 as D (5 bases). The origin of this receptor is a man aged 50-60 years who had recovered from COVID-19. Here the CDR3 DNA reads TGTGCCAGCAGTCTCTGGGTTGAGGGTGAGCAGTTCTTC. Translation gives CASSLWVEGEQFF.